The rows below give T cell receptor beta chains drawn from one sample of a study of cytotoxic CD8 clonotypes in ibrutinib-treated CLL. Clones were sequenced by immunoSEQ multiplex PCR, and TCRdb holds only the in-frame ones, with some missing. The table includes about 80,000 clones, 70% to 80% detected once. The sequencing used PBMCs, collected after 12 months of ibrutinib treatment. These receptors were obtained from a human donor with chronic lymphocytic leukemia. Each CDR3 is given with its conserved first and last residue. Each record gives: V gene, J gene, clone size, D gene, CDR3 DNA, CDR3 protein. A D gene is named only where the DNA matches it firmly. Clone size appears in some rows only: once, few, many, or a class for an expanded clone.

>TRBV4-3|TRBJ2-1|once|.
TGCGCCAGCAGCCAAGATGGTCGCAATGAGCAGTTCTTC
CASSQDGRNEQFF
>TRBV19|TRBJ2-1|.|.
TGTGCCAGTAGTATCGGGGTCCCTCGGGGGAATGAGCAGTTCTTC
CASSIGVPRGNEQFF
>TRBV6-5|TRBJ2-7|once|TRBD2
TGTGCCAGCAGTTACTTGGCGGGGGGAATGAGATTCGAGCAGTACTTC
CASSYLAGGMRFEQYF
>TRBV5-1|TRBJ2-5|.|.
TGCGCCAGCAGCTTGGATAAAGGGCCAGAGACCCAGTACTTC
CASSLDKGPETQYF
>TRBV28|TRBJ2-7|.|TRBD1
TGTGCCAGCACCCCGGGACAGACCTACGAGCAGTACTTC
CASTPGQTYEQYF
>TRBV30|TRBJ2-7|.|.
TGTGCCTGGAGCCCCTCGGGGGCGCCCGAGCAGTACTTC
CAWSPSGAPEQYF
>TRBV5-1|TRBJ2-1|.|TRBD2
TGCGCCAGCAGCCCTAGCGGGATGAGTAGCAATGAGCAGTTCTTC
CASSPSGMSSNEQFF
>TRBV5-1|TRBJ2-5|.|.
TGCGCCAGCAACCAATACGGGTACCAAGAGACCCAGTACTTC
CASNQYGYQETQYF
>TRBV28|TRBJ1-5|few|.
TGTGCCACGGTGGCGGGTCTGTGGAATCAGCCCCAGCATTTT
CATVAGLWNQPQHF
>TRBV5-1|TRBJ1-4|.|TRBD1
TGCGCCAGCAGCGCGGGACAGGGAGATGAAAAACTGTTTTTT
CASSAGQGDEKLFF
>TRBV27|TRBJ2-1|.|.
TGTGCCAGCACCCCGTGGGGGGCGGGTTACAATGAGCAGTTCTTC
CASTPWGAGYNEQFF
>TRBV28|TRBJ1-6|.|TRBD1
TGTGCCAGCGGAAGTTGGGGGGGGACAGGCCCAGGGAATTCACCCCTCCACTTT
CASGSWGGTGPGNSPLHF
>TRBV20-1|TRBJ2-5|.|.
TGCAGTGCTAGGCACGAGACCCAGTACTTC
CSARHETQYF